Listed below are T cell receptor beta chains from one sample, sequenced in a study of T cell changes during pregnancy in multiple sclerosis. Assay used: immunoSEQ multiplex PCR; TCRdb lists only in-frame clones, some missing. This table holds about 120,000 clones, under 95% found once. The sample was peripheral blood, taken before pregnancy. Receptor source: a female donor with multiple sclerosis, enrolled in a pregnancy study. Both conserved end residues are part of each CDR3. D genes are given only for firm matches. The listing skips clone size in some rows; elsewhere it reads once, few, many or a size class.

TRBV4-2	.	TRBJ2-7	.	TGTGCCAGCAGCCCTACTAGCAACGAGCAGTACTTC	CASSPTSNEQYF
TRBV2	once	TRBJ2-3	TRBD2	TGTGCCAGCAGCGGGACTAGCGGGGCCACAGATACGCAGTATTTT	CASSGTSGATDTQYF
TRBV2	.	TRBJ2-4	.	TGTGCCAGCAGTGACGGTGACGGAGTAAACATTCAGTACTTC	CASSDGDGVNIQYF
TRBV6-4	.	TRBJ2-1	TRBD2	TGTGCCAGCAGCGCTTTTGGCGGGAGAAATGAGCAGTTCTTC	CASSAFGGRNEQFF
TRBV5-6	.	TRBJ2-7	TRBD1	TGTGCCAGCAGCTTGTGGACAGGGGGAGAAAAGCAGTACTTC	CASSLWTGGEKQYF
TRBV6-1	once	TRBJ1-4	.	TGTGCCAGCAGTGAAGGGAGACAGTTTAATGAAAAACTGTTTTTT	CASSEGRQFNEKLFF
TRBV11-1	once	TRBJ1-1	TRBD1	TGTGCCAGCAGCTCCCGGACAGGCTCCTACACTGAAGCTTTCTTT	CASSSRTGSYTEAFF
TRBV27	.	TRBJ2-7	.	TGTGCCAGCAGTTTGACAAGGGCGGGAAGCTCCTACGAGCAGTACTTC	CASSLTRAGSSYEQYF
TRBV30	.	TRBJ1-5	.	TGTGCCTGGAGCACAGCCAGCAATCAGCCCCAGCATTTT	CAWSTASNQPQHF
TRBV5-4	.	TRBJ2-1	.	TGTGCCAGCAGCTTGGATAGACAGCATAGTCCGAATGAGCAGTTCTTC	CASSLDRQHSPNEQFF
TRBV6-1	.	TRBJ2-7	TRBD1	TGTGCCAGCAGTGACCCGGGACAGGCCTCCTACGAGCAGTACTTC	CASSDPGQASYEQYF
TRBV5-1	few	TRBJ1-2	.	TGCGCCAGCACGTCGGACACCTATGGCTACACCTTC	CASTSDTYGYTF
TRBV25-1	.	TRBJ1-3	.	TGTGCCAGCAGTGGAAGAGTGGGCACGTCTGGAAACACCATATATTTT	CASSGRVGTSGNTIYF
TRBV11-2	.	TRBJ2-7	.	TGTGCCAGCAGCTTAGATGTTATAGCCCACGAGCAGTACTTC	CASSLDVIAHEQYF
TRBV28	.	TRBJ1-2	TRBD1	TGTGCCAGCAGTAACCCACAGGGGGCGGGTTATGGCTACACCTTC	CASSNPQGAGYGYTF
TRBV6-1	.	TRBJ2-3	TRBD2	TGTGCCAGCAGTGCTCTCTCGGGGGGTAGCAGCACAGATACGCAGTATTTT	CASSALSGGSSTDTQYF
TRBV15	.	TRBJ2-3	TRBD2	TGTGCCACCAGCAGAGATAAAGCGGGGGGGCTGACAGATACGCAGTATTTT	CATSRDKAGGLTDTQYF
TRBV5-4	.	TRBJ2-5	.	TGTGCCAGCAGCTTCAGGGGCGAGGAGACCCAGTACTTC	CASSFRGEETQYF
TRBV18	once	TRBJ2-6	TRBD2	TGTGCCAGCTCACCGGGAGGGACTGGGGCCAACGTCCTGACTTTC	CASSPGGTGANVLTF
TRBV5-1	.	TRBJ1-6	.	TGCGCCAGCAGCCGCCGGGAGAGCTCCTATAATTCACCCCTCCACTTT	CASSRRESSYNSPLHF
TRBV6-5	.	TRBJ1-2	TRBD1	TGTGCCAGCACCCTTACGACAGGGAAAGATGGCTACACCTTC	CASTLTTGKDGYTF
TRBV5-4	.	TRBJ1-2	TRBD1	TGTGCCAGCAGCTGGGGGACAGAGGCCTATGGCTACACCTTC	CASSWGTEAYGYTF
TRBV5-4	.	TRBJ1-2	.	TGTGCCAGCAGCCAAGAAAGCGCCACAGGGTGGGGCTACACCTTC	CASSQESATGWGYTF
TRBV28	.	TRBJ1-2	TRBD1	TGTGCCAGCAGCCTAAATGGACAGGCAAGTTATGGCTACACCTTC	CASSLNGQASYGYTF
TRBV5-1	.	TRBJ1-3	.	TGCGCCAGCAGCTCGAGAGAGATCTCTGGAAACACCATATATTTT	CASSSREISGNTIYF
TRBV28	.	TRBJ2-7	.	TGTGCCAGCCGAGCGGACTCCTACGAGCAGTACTTC	CASRADSYEQYF
TRBV19	.	TRBJ1-4	TRBD1	TGTGCCAGTAGTATCGGGACAGGGGACGAAAAACTGTTTTTT	CASSIGTGDEKLFF
TRBV5-3	.	TRBJ2-1	.	TGTGCCAGAAAGGGACTTGAGCAGTTCTTC	CARKGLEQFF
TRBV5-6	.	TRBJ2-5	.	TGTGCCAGCAGTCCCCCCAGCGGAGTTGGGGAGACCCAGTACTTC	CASSPPSGVGETQYF
TRBV5-4	.	TRBJ2-3	.	TGTGCCAGCAGCCCCACTACTGGAGATACGCAGTATTTT	CASSPTTGDTQYF
TRBV7-6	.	TRBJ2-5	.	TGTGCCAGCAGTTTCGCAAGGGGTGGGGGGCAAGAGACCCAGTACTTC	CASSFARGGGQETQYF
TRBV15	.	TRBJ2-6	TRBD1	TGTGCCACCAGCAGGAAAAGCTTCGGACAGGCTGGGGCCAACGTCCTGACTTTC	CATSRKSFGQAGANVLTF
TRBV6-6	.	TRBJ1-1	.	TGTGCCAGCAGTTACAGACAGCATGAAGCTTTCTTT	CASSYRQHEAFF
TRBV19	many	TRBJ1-3	.	TGTGCCAGTAGTATAGCTGGCGGGAAAACGGCTGGAAACACCATATATTTT	CASSIAGGKTAGNTIYF
TRBV27	.	TRBJ2-2	.	TGTGCCAGCAGTTTAATATCAGGGTATGCCACCGGGGAGCTGTTTTTT	CASSLISGYATGELFF
TRBV18	.	TRBJ2-7	TRBD1	TGTGCCAGCTCACCACCGGGACAGGGCACCTACGAGCAGTACTTC	CASSPPGQGTYEQYF
TRBV5-1	.	TRBJ2-5	TRBD1	TGCGCCAGCAGCTCAGGACAGGGTTTTCAAGAGACCCAGTACTTC	CASSSGQGFQETQYF
TRBV9	.	TRBJ1-6	TRBD1	TGTGCCAGCAGCGTAACGACAGGGGATAATTCACCCCTCCACTTT	CASSVTTGDNSPLHF
TRBV27	once	TRBJ2-7	TRBD2	TGTGCCAGCAGCTCCTATTTAACGACTAGCGGGCGACCCTACGAGCAGTACTTC	CASSSYLTTSGRPYEQYF
TRBV28	.	TRBJ1-2	.	TGTGCCAGCACCTTGGGAGGGCATGGCTACACCTTC	CASTLGGHGYTF
TRBV5-1	.	TRBJ2-2	.	TGCGCCAGCAGCTCGGGGGTCACCGGGGAGCTGTTTTTT	CASSSGVTGELFF
TRBV30	.	TRBJ2-1	.	TGTGCCCGTCGTAGCTCCTACAATGAGCAGTTCTTC	CARRSSYNEQFF
TRBV10-1	.	TRBJ2-7	TRBD1	TGCGCCAGCAGTAAAGACAGGGGGGGGGCCTACGAGCAGTACTTC	CASSKDRGGAYEQYF
TRBV19	.	TRBJ2-1	.	TGTGCCAGTAGTATAGTTGACAGAGGTAGGGAGCAGTTCTTC	CASSIVDRGREQFF